This is a list of T cell receptor beta chains from one sample in a study of PD-1 blockade in classical Hodgkin lymphoma. Assay used: immunoSEQ multiplex PCR; TCRdb lists only in-frame clones, some missing. The sample records 27,000 or so clones, about 83% being singletons. The sequences come from CD4+ T cells from blood, collected at baseline. The origin of the receptors is a human donor with classical Hodgkin lymphoma. Both conserved end residues are part of each CDR3. The D gene is left open where the match is weak. Clone size is stated in some rows and not others, as once, few, many or a class when expanded.

V: TRBV5-1; size: NA; J: TRBJ2-1; D: NA; DNA: TGCGCCAGCAGCACCGGACGGGAAAATGAGCAGTTCTTC; CDR3: CASSTGRENEQFF
V: TRBV12-5; size: once; J: TRBJ2-3; D: NA; DNA: TGTGCTAGTGGCCTGTTGGGGGATACGCAGTATTTT; CDR3: CASGLLGDTQYF
V: TRBV28; size: NA; J: TRBJ1-1; D: NA; DNA: TGTGCCAGCAGTGACAGGCGAGAAGCTTTCTTT; CDR3: CASSDRREAFF
V: TRBV7-9; size: NA; J: TRBJ1-2; D: NA; DNA: TGTGCCAGCAGCTTAGCGATGTATCGGACAGATAACTATGGCTACACCTTC; CDR3: CASSLAMYRTDNYGYTF
V: TRBV18; size: once; J: TRBJ2-7; D: NA; DNA: TGTGCCAGCTCACTCGACAACCCCTCCTACGAGCAGTACTTC; CDR3: CASSLDNPSYEQYF
V: TRBV7-2; size: NA; J: TRBJ2-3; D: NA; DNA: TGTGCCAGCAGCTTAGCCGGGGGCTATACAGATACGCAGTATTTT; CDR3: CASSLAGGYTDTQYF
V: TRBV4-3; size: NA; J: TRBJ2-1; D: TRBD2; DNA: TGCGCCAGCAGCTATCGCGGGGGGACTGGTTTGATGGCCTACAATGAGCAGTTCTTC; CDR3: CASSYRGGTGLMAYNEQFF
V: TRBV5-4; size: NA; J: TRBJ2-3; D: NA; DNA: TGTGCCAGCAGCATAGGACCGGGACTTAGCACAGATACGCAGTATTTT; CDR3: CASSIGPGLSTDTQYF
V: TRBV6-5; size: NA; J: TRBJ1-4; D: NA; DNA: TGTGCCAGCAGGTGGACAGTCGGAACCGAAAAACTGTTTTTT; CDR3: CASRWTVGTEKLFF
V: TRBV11-3; size: NA; J: TRBJ2-1; D: NA; DNA: TGTGCCAGCAGCTTAGAAGCTGAGGTCGGGATCAATGAGCAGTTCTTC; CDR3: CASSLEAEVGINEQFF
V: TRBV21-1; size: NA; J: TRBJ2-7; D: NA; DNA: TGTGCCAGCAGCAAGGAGACAGGGGGCTTCTACGAGCAGTACTTC; CDR3: CASSKETGGFYEQYF
V: TRBV11-2; size: few; J: TRBJ1-1; D: NA; DNA: TGTGCCAGCAGACAACCGGGACATAGGAACACTGAAGCTTTCTTT; CDR3: CASRQPGHRNTEAFF
V: TRBV4-1; size: NA; J: TRBJ1-5; D: NA; DNA: TGCGCCAGCAGCACCCCGGTCAGGTCTTCATCCAATCAGCCCCAGCATTTT; CDR3: CASSTPVRSSSNQPQHF
V: TRBV20-1; size: few; J: TRBJ1-1; D: NA; DNA: TGCAGTGCCCGCCGACAGGTTGAAGCTTTCTTT; CDR3: CSARRQVEAFF
V: TRBV25-1; size: NA; J: TRBJ1-5; D: NA; DNA: TGTGCCAGCAGCTCCGAGGGCAATCAGCCCCAGCATTTT; CDR3: CASSSEGNQPQHF
V: TRBV13; size: NA; J: TRBJ1-1; D: TRBD1; DNA: TGTGCCAGCAGCTTCCCCTTGGGACAGAGGAACACTGAAGCTTTCTTT; CDR3: CASSFPLGQRNTEAFF
V: TRBV30; size: NA; J: TRBJ2-7; D: TRBD2; DNA: TGTGCCTGGAGTGTAGGCCTAGCGGGGGCCTACGAGCAGTACTTC; CDR3: CAWSVGLAGAYEQYF
V: TRBV11-2; size: NA; J: TRBJ2-7; D: TRBD1; DNA: TGTGCCAGCAGCCCAATCCGGGACAGACCGCAGTACTTC; CDR3: CASSPIRDRPQYF
V: TRBV13; size: NA; J: TRBJ1-2; D: TRBD1; DNA: TGTGCCAGCAGCCAAACAGGGGGCGATGGAGGCTACACCTTC; CDR3: CASSQTGGDGGYTF
V: TRBV10-1; size: NA; J: TRBJ2-7; D: TRBD1; DNA: TGCGCCAGCAGTGAGCAGACAGGGAACTCCTACGAGCAGTACTTC; CDR3: CASSEQTGNSYEQYF
V: TRBV15; size: NA; J: TRBJ1-2; D: NA; DNA: TGTGCCACCAGCAGAGGTTCCAACTATGGCTACACCTTC; CDR3: CATSRGSNYGYTF
V: TRBV7-3; size: NA; J: TRBJ2-2; D: NA; DNA: TGTGCCAGCAGCCACTCAGCTGCGGGGCCGAACACCGGGGAGCTGTTTTTT; CDR3: CASSHSAAGPNTGELFF
V: TRBV7-9; size: NA; J: TRBJ1-2; D: TRBD1; DNA: TGTGCCAGCAGCTTAGGCGGACAGGGCTATGGCTACACCTTC; CDR3: CASSLGGQGYGYTF
V: TRBV28; size: few; J: TRBJ1-3; D: NA; DNA: TGTGCCAGCAGTTTCAGGGACCCCTCTGGAAACACCATATATTTT; CDR3: CASSFRDPSGNTIYF
V: TRBV30; size: NA; J: TRBJ1-5; D: NA; DNA: TGTGCCTGGAGTGCCGGGGATAGCAATCAGCCCCAGCATTTT; CDR3: CAWSAGDSNQPQHF
V: TRBV27; size: NA; J: TRBJ1-5; D: NA; DNA: TGTGCCAGCAGTGGATGGGACACGAAAAATCAGCCCCAGCATTTT; CDR3: CASSGWDTKNQPQHF
V: TRBV30; size: NA; J: TRBJ1-2; D: NA; DNA: TGTGCCTGGAGACCCAATATCCCGGATGGCTACACCTTC; CDR3: CAWRPNIPDGYTF